This TCR beta chain comes out of a study of blood T cell repertoires in COVID-19. Study-wide background: T cells, B-cell-depleted T cells, or PBMCs supplied cDNA or gDNA.

The protocol was immunoSEQ multiplex PCR, while the TCRdb copy is restricted to in-frame clones and leaves out a portion. The sample has 150,000 to 200,000 clones, over 75% seen once; the top ten hold approximately 0.56%. This clonotype was sampled from a man aged 45-60 years with acute or convalescent COVID-19. Sequencing used peripheral blood.

CDR3 sequence (DNA): TGCAGCGTTGGACGGATAAGGGGTAGGGCTAACTATGGCTACACCTTC. Its translation is CSVGRIRGRANYGYTF. The V and J genes are TRBV29-1 and TRBJ1-2; the D gene is possibly TRBD1 (5 bases). Germline loops: CDR1 SQVTM, CDR2 ANQGSEA. The CDR3 sequence is 16 residues long. V gave up 4 bases and J gave up 0 bases, with 18 bases separating them. The variable domain in full, completed from reference TRBV29-1 and TRBJ1-2, reads SAVISQKPSRDICQRGTSLTIQCQVDSQVTMMFWYRQQPGQSLTLIATANQGSEATYESGFVIDKFPISRPNLTFSTLTVSNMSPEDSSIYLCSVGRIRGRANYGYTFGSGTRLTVV.